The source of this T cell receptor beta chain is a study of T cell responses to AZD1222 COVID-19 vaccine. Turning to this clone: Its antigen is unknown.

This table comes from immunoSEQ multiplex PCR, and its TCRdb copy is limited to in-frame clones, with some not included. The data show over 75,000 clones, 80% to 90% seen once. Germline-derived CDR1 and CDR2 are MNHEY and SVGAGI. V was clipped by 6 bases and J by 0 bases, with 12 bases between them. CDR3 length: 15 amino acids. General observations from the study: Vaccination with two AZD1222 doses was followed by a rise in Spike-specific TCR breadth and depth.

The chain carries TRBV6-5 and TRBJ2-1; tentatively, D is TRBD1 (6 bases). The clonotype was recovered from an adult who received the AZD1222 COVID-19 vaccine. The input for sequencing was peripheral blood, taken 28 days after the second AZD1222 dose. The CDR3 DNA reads TGTGCCAGCAGATACAGGGTGAGCTCCTACAATGAGCAGTTCTTC. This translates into CASRYRVSSYNEQFF.